One sample yielded the 26 T cell receptor beta chains listed below, sequenced in a study of blood T cells in healthy people across ages. It was with a sample-barcoded 5' primer and a J-beta primer mix that a second PCR of roughly 7 to 12 cycles was run. TCRdb called the 5' RACE reads again in MiXCR, with one record for every CDR3 protein. The table lists about 970,000 distinct CDR3 sequences, around 54% of them singletons, with roughly 23% in the top ten. The sequencing input was blood. The receptor source for this set is a woman aged 55-69 years in good health.

The chain combines TRBV20-1 with TRBJ1-4, with 7 bases matching TRBD1. CDR1 DFQATT and CDR2 SNEGSKA come from the germline V gene (reference sequence). V trimming: 3 bases; J trimming: 14 bases; junction bases outside the gene matches: 9. This CDR3 is built from 12 residues. CDR3 in amino acids: CSASNVGDSLFF. Written as DNA, the CDR3 is TGCAGTGCTAGTAACGTCGGGGACAGTCTGTTTTTT.

The chain joins TRBV6-2 or TRBV6-3 to TRBJ2-1; 9 bases line up with TRBD1. The V and J ends lost 5 bases and 2 bases, in that order; junction bases with no gene match: 4. Looked up from germline, CDR1 is MNHEY and CDR2 is SVGEGT. CDR3 length equals 15 residues. DNA of the CDR3: TGTGCCAGCAGTACCGGGACAGGGCCCTACAATGAGCAGTTCTTC. Protein: CASSTGTGPYNEQFF.

This rearrangement joins TRBV19 to TRBJ2-6; D might be TRBD1 (6 bases). V was cut by 7 bases and J by 6 bases, with 13 bases left in between. CDR3 length equals 14 residues. Germline CDR1 and CDR2: LNHDA and SQIVND (reference sequence). In DNA, the CDR3 is TGTGCCAGTACGACGGGACAACTGGCCAACGTCCTGACTTTC. It encodes CASTTGQLANVLTF.

Note on this clonotype: The junction and the germline gene differ at one end; a read error may be behind it. The chain recombines TRBV27 with TRBJ2-7; no clear D gene. Per germline, CDR1 MNHEY and CDR2 SMNVEV (reference sequence). The CDR3 is made up of 12 amino acids. The CDR3 protein is CASSFKPYERYF. The DNA for the CDR3 is TGTGCCAGCAGTTTCAAGCCCTACGAGCGGTACTTC.

This chain connects TRBV7-3 to TRBJ2-3; 8 nucleotides line up with TRBD2. CDR1 is SGHTA, CDR2 FQGTGA, per germline. J was trimmed by 0 bases and V by 10 bases; bases with no gene match: 12. The CDR3 contains 16 residues. For the CDR3, the DNA is TGTGCCATGGGGACTAGGAGGGACTCTAGCACAGATACGCAGTATTTT. Amino acid sequence: CAMGTRRDSSTDTQYF.

The rearrangement uses TRBV7-9 and TRBJ1-2; no clear D gene. The CDR3 has 13 residues. Trimming stripped 8 bases from V and 4 bases from J, with 14 bases between. The germline V gene encodes CDR1 SEHNR and CDR2 FQNEAQ (reference sequence). The CDR3 is CASSNSNLYGYTF. The CDR3 coding sequence is TGTGCCAGCTCGAATAGTAATCTCTATGGCTACACCTTC.

V gene TRBV7-2 combines with J gene TRBJ2-7; D perhaps matches TRBD1 (6 bases). CDR3 length: 14 residues. Germline V gene sequence: CDR1 SGHTA, CDR2 FQGNSA. Deletions cut 3 bases from V and 3 bases from J, with 12 bases between. CDR3 DNA sequence: TGTGCCAGCAGCTTGACAGGAAGAATCTACGAGCAGTACTTC. Its protein is CASSLTGRIYEQYF.

The chain joins TRBV14 to TRBJ1-2; D gene uncertain. V was shortened by 1 base and J by 4 bases, with 16 bases between the two germline ends. CDR3 length: 16 amino acids. CDR1 and CDR2 from the germline V gene are SGHDN and FVKESK. The CDR3 nucleotides are TGTGCCAGCAGCCAAGGGTTTGGGAGGCTCCTCTATGGCTACACCTTC. Encoded protein: CASSQGFGRLLYGYTF.

This clonotype has only a few counts. The chain carries TRBV25-1 and TRBJ1-1; 8 nucleotides agree with TRBD1. V was pared by 4 bases and J by 6 bases, with 4 bases of the junction left unmatched. The CDR3 contains 13 residues. Germline V CDR1 and CDR2: MGHDK, SYGVNS. CDR3 DNA: TGTGCCAGCAGTGTTACAGGGGGGTCTGAAGCTTTCTTT. Protein: CASSVTGGSEAFF.

V usage is TRBV4-3 and J usage is TRBJ2-3; D is ambiguous. Germline-derived CDR1 and CDR2 are LGHNA and YSLEER. This CDR3 spans 16 amino acids. The V end lost 0 bases, the J end lost 2 bases, and 12 bases lay between the germline ends. As DNA, the CDR3 is TGCGCCAGCAGCCAAGATGACTTCGGGCCCACAGATACGCAGTATTTT. This gives the protein CASSQDDFGPTDTQYF.

V gene TRBV2 combines with J gene TRBJ2-7; no firm D call. Germline values: CDR1 SNHLY, CDR2 FYNNEI. The V end was cut by 7 bases, the J end by 7 bases, with 14 bases between. This CDR3 spans 12 amino acids. CDR3 loop: CASIVGFYEQYF. As DNA, the CDR3 is TGTGCCAGCATTGTAGGTTTCTATGAGCAGTACTTC.

This clonotype was seen repeatedly, ten times or more. The genes are TRBV7-9 and TRBJ2-3; D might be TRBD2 (6 bases). V shed 0 bases and J shed 5 bases, with 9 bases lying between them. Germline CDR1 SEHNR, CDR2 FQNEAQ (reference sequence). The CDR3 has 14 amino acids. The DNA of the CDR3 is TGTGCCAGCAGCTTAGCCGGGCGGGGAGATACGCAGTATTTT. Translated: CASSLAGRGDTQYF.

The rearrangement uses TRBV20-1 and TRBJ2-7; the match to TRBD1 covers 9 bases. Germline V gene lookup returns CDR1 DFQATT and CDR2 SNEGSKA (reference sequence). This CDR3 has 13 residues. The trim removed 0 bases at V and 7 bases at J, leaving 4 bases unmatched. The CDR3 region is CSARDIDRGEQYF. CDR3 nucleotide sequence: TGCAGTGCTAGAGACATAGACAGGGGGGAGCAGTACTTC.

This sequence joins TRBV20-1 and TRBJ2-1, with 8 nucleotides matching TRBD2. The DNA end is more similar to TRBJ2-7, so the J call may be wrong. The germline V gene has CDR1 DFQATT and CDR2 SNEGSKA (reference sequence). This CDR3 is built from 19 residues. The CDR3 coding sequence is TGCAGTGCTTATTTATTCGGTAATGGCGGGAGGAGAACCTACAATGAGCAGTACTTC. It yields the protein CSAYLFGNGGRRTYNEQYF.

This clonotype has only a few counts. V is TRBV20-1 and J is TRBJ1-2; D perhaps matches TRBD1 (5 bases). Germline V gene sequence: CDR1 DFQATT, CDR2 SNEGSKA (reference sequence). V was shortened by 6 bases and J by 4 bases, with 12 bases between the two germline ends. The CDR3 spans 12 residues. CDR3 amino acids: CSAPRGGYGYTF. The CDR3 DNA reads TGCAGTGCCCCTCGGGGGGGCTATGGCTACACCTTC.

The chain carries TRBV29-1 and TRBJ2-1; no clear D. The end of the DNA aligns better with TRBJ2-7, so the J call may be wrong. The CDR3 totals 15 residues. Germline V CDR1 and CDR2: SQVTM, ANQGSEA. The CDR3 region is CSVEPRWTTYNEQYF. The CDR3 DNA reads as TGCAGCGTTGAACCTCGCTGGACGACCTACAATGAGCAGTACTTC.

This clonotype was observed a single time. The V and J genes are TRBV12-3 or TRBV12-4 and TRBJ2-4, with a weak D call TRBD2 (5 bases). This CDR3 contains 12 residues. V lost 6 bases and J lost 7, with 10 bases in between. This CDR3 is CASRFGENIQYF. CDR3 sequence (DNA): TGTGCCAGCAGGTTCGGGGAGAACATTCAGTACTTC.

This clonotype was picked up one time. This chain uses TRBV20-1 with TRBJ2-1; no reliable D call. CDR1 is DFQATT, CDR2 SNEGSKA, per germline (reference sequence). CDR3 length: 14 residues. V lost 3 bases and J 5 bases, leaving 14 bases between the germline ends. CDR3 region: CSASSRMVHNEQFF. The CDR3 coding sequence is TGCAGTGCTAGTTCGCGGATGGTGCACAATGAGCAGTTCTTC.

Points on this clonotype: With a much larger clone just one base away, this may be a read error. V and J are TRBV27 and TRBJ2-1; D might be TRBD2 (6 bases). The CDR3 length is 13 residues. Germline CDR1 and CDR2: MNHEY and SMNVEV (reference sequence). CDR3 sequence reads: CASRRGSGNERFF. CDR3 bases: TGTGCCAGCAGACGGGGGAGCGGCAATGAGCGGTTCTTC.

This clonotype was seen a handful of times. This chain connects TRBV28 to TRBJ1-2; TRBD1 matches at 9 bases. The CDR3 is 18 amino acids. Trimming took 8 bases from V and 3 from J; bases not matched to a gene: 19. The germline gives CDR1 MDHEN, CDR2 SYDVKM. CDR3 in amino acids: CASGAPGTGIRRDYGYTF. CDR3 nucleotides: TGTGCCAGCGGGGCCCCCGGGACAGGGATCCGGAGGGACTATGGCTACACCTTC.

J is TRBJ2-3 and V is TRBV20-1; no clear D gene. This CDR3 region has 15 residues. In germline, CDR1 is DFQATT, CDR2 SNEGSKA (reference sequence). V dropped 6 bases and J dropped 3 bases, with 19 bases sitting between them. The chain's CDR3 is CSAPIPGYETDTQYF. The CDR3 DNA is TGCAGTGCCCCGATCCCGGGCTACGAGACAGATACGCAGTATTTT.

There are a few counts of this clonotype. The genes are TRBV7-2 and TRBJ1-1; D is perhaps TRBD1 (6 bases). In germline, CDR1 is SGHTA, CDR2 FQGNSA. The CDR3 is 12 amino acids. V lost 3 bases and J lost 7, with 9 bases in between. The CDR3 loop reads CASSFRGGEAFF. CDR3 bases: TGTGCCAGCAGCTTCAGGGGTGGTGAAGCTTTCTTT. Full variable domain (missing parts from reference TRBV7-2 and TRBJ1-1): GAGVSQSPSNKVTEKGKDVELRCDPISGHTALYWYRQSLGQGLEFLIYFQGNSAPDKSGLPSDRFSAERTGGSVSTLTIQRTQQEDSAVYLCASSFRGGEAFFGQGTRLTVV.

The chain couples TRBV10-3 to TRBJ2-4; D tentatively reads TRBD1 or TRBD2 (6 bases each). The germline CDR1 and CDR2 sequences are ENHRY and SYGVKD. The V end was cut by 8 bases, the J end by 13 bases, with 21 bases between. This CDR3 has 13 residues. The CDR3 nucleotides are TGTGCCATCGACGAGGGGGAACCTCGGGAGCAGTACTTC. As protein: CAIDEGEPREQYF.

The chain combines TRBV15 with TRBJ2-6, with D perhaps TRBD2 (7 bases). The CDR3 loop spans 17 amino acids. V was cut by 0 bases and J by 2 bases, with 11 bases left in between. Germline CDR1 LNHNV, CDR2 YYDKDF (reference sequence). This CDR3 reads CATSRERGGTGANVLTF. The DNA of the CDR3 is TGTGCCACCAGCAGAGAAAGGGGGGGAACTGGGGCCAACGTCCTGACTTTC.

This rearrangement joins TRBV7-9 to TRBJ2-5; D is uncertain. This CDR3 is 13 amino acids long. Germline V gene data show CDR1 as SEHNR and CDR2 as FQNEAQ (reference sequence). V was pared by 8 bases and J by 7 bases, with 17 bases between. Here the CDR3 reads CASFRYPSGTQYF. In DNA form, the CDR3 reads TGTGCCAGCTTTCGTTACCCCTCTGGGACCCAGTACTTC.

A few counts support this clonotype. This rearrangement joins TRBV28 to TRBJ2-5, with D maybe TRBD2 (5 bases). The V end lost 1 base, the J end lost 4 bases, and 13 bases lay between the germline ends. The CDR3 totals 15 residues. The V gene's germline CDR1 is MDHEN and CDR2 SYDVKM. CDR3 coding DNA: TGTGCCAGCAGTTTATACAACGGACTTACAGAGACCCAGTACTTC. Amino acid sequence: CASSLYNGLTETQYF.